Detailed here is one T cell receptor (beta chain). This sample was included in a study of blood T cell repertoires in COVID-19. Study as a whole: T cells, B-cell-depleted T cells, or PBMCs provided the cDNA or gDNA that served as material.

Per the study methods: Reference gene primer amplification gave nucleated cell count estimates. The table came from immunoSEQ multiplex PCR; TCRdb's copy has only in-frame clones and leaves some out. For V, J and clone size, that table is used; D and trimming come from the DNA. The table records 150,000 to 200,000 clones, roughly 80% of them present only once. This sequence originates from a woman at least 80 years old with acute or convalescent COVID-19. Material for sequencing was peripheral blood.

The CDR3 nucleotides are TGTGCCTGGAGTGCTACACCAGGGAATTCACCCCTCCACTTT. It encodes CAWSATPGNSPLHF. This chain connects TRBV30 to TRBJ1-6; maybe TRBD1 (5 bases). Trimming shortened V by 1 base and J by 7 bases, and 11 bases separated the two germline ends. The CDR3 is 14 residues long. Germline V gene lookup returns CDR1 GTSNPN and CDR2 SVGIG (reference sequence).